This T cell receptor (beta chain) appears in the sequencing data of a study of technical replicates of blood from several donors. Some clones are missing from TCRdb's copy, which holds only in-frame ones; the method was immunoSEQ multiplex PCR. The repertoire consists of approximately 52,000 clones, with about 90% occurring once and the leading ten covering about 3.9%. The V end lost 5 bases, the J end lost 4 bases, and 8 bases lay between the germline ends. The CDR3 is made up of 11 amino acids. Germline V CDR1 and CDR2: DFQATT, SNEGSKA (reference sequence). The sample comprised PBMCs. The chain couples TRBV20-1 to TRBJ1-2, with no clear D. The clonotype comes from a human donor in good health. Some clones in this sample may be carry-over from other donors' samples. The CDR3 protein is CSASDIYGYTF. The CDR3 coding sequence is TGCAGTGCTTCAGACATCTATGGCTACACCTTC.